This T cell receptor beta chain derives from a study of shared clonotypes between healthy human individuals. Trimming took off 4 bases at V and 4 bases at J, with 14 bases between the two ends. Germline CDR1 reads MNHEY; CDR2 reads SMNVEV (reference sequence). This CDR3 contains 15 residues. Several immunoSEQ 96-well plates shared each subset's DNA, each plate a replicate. TCRdb's copy holds only in-frame clones and misses some; the assay was immunoSEQ multiplex PCR. The table has 650,000 to 750,000 clones, 60% to 80% seen once. Sequenced input: memory CD4+ T cells sorted from blood. The subset was: CD45RA-negative fraction. The TCR was taken from a woman in her twenties or thirties in good health. The genes are TRBV27 and TRBJ1-3; D may be TRBD1 (5 bases). CDR3 in amino acids: CASSSDRGSGNTIYF. The CDR3 DNA sequence: TGTGCCAGCAGTTCCGACCGGGGGTCGGGAAACACCATATATTTT.